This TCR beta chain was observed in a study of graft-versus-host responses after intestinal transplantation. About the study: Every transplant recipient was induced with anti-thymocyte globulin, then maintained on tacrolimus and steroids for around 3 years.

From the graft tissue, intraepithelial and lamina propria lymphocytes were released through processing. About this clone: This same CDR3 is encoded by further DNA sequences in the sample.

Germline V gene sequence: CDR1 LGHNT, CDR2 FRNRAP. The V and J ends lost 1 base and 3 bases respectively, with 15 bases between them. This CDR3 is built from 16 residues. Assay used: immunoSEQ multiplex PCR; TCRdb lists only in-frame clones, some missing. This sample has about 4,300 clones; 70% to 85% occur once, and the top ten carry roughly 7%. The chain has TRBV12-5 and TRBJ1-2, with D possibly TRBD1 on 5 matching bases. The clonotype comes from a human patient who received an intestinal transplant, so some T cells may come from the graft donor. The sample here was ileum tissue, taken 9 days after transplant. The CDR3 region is CASGLATGAGHYGYTF. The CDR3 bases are TGTGCTAGTGGTTTGGCTACTGGGGCAGGGCACTATGGCTACACCTTC.